This T cell receptor beta chain was retrieved from a study of Tregs in tolerant kidney transplant recipients. With V trimmed by 5 bases and J by 6 bases, 11 bases remained unmatched. This CDR3 has 15 residues. Germline V lookup: CDR1 MGHRA, CDR2 YSYEKL. Generated by immunoSEQ multiplex PCR, the TCRdb table keeps only in-frame clones and is missing some. Here the sample spans approximately 93,000 clones, more than 85% being singletons. The receptor comes from a human donor who received a combined kidney and bone marrow transplant. This chain uses TRBV4-1 with TRBJ2-7; 9 positions agree with TRBD1. This specimen was CD4+ T cells from blood, taken before the transplant. This CDR3 reads CASSSRTGEFGEQYF. The CDR3 DNA reads TGCGCCAGCAGCTCCCGGACAGGGGAGTTCGGCGAGCAGTACTTC.